This entry lists 22 T cell receptor beta chains sequenced from one sample in a study of blood T cell repertoires in COVID-19. Sequencing was performed with immunoSEQ multiplex PCR; in TCRdb, only in-frame clones are kept and a portion is missing. This sample has approximately 180,000 clones, with around 89% found just once. The sample taken for sequencing was peripheral blood. The receptors come from a human donor in a cohort sampled during active COVID-19.

The chain recombines TRBV7-2 with TRBJ2-7; possibly TRBD2 for D (5 bases). This CDR3 comprises 16 residues. The germline V and J ends were trimmed by 1 base and 7 bases, with 20 bases remaining between them. Germline CDR1 SGHTA, CDR2 FQGNSA. This chain's CDR3 is CASSLGTSVGRGEQYF. In DNA, the CDR3 is TGTGCCAGCAGCTTAGGTACTAGTGTTGGCCGTGGAGAGCAGTACTTC.

The rearrangement links TRBV6-5 to TRBJ1-1; D is ambiguous. V was cut by 6 bases and J by 0 bases, with 8 bases left in between. The V gene's germline CDR1 is MNHEY and CDR2 SVGAGI. CDR3 length: 13 amino acids. The chain's CDR3 is CASSPRMNTEAFF. CDR3 sequence (DNA): TGTGCCAGCAGCCCCCGTATGAACACTGAAGCTTTCTTT.

The chain links TRBV10-3 to TRBJ1-1; D unresolved. The CDR3 runs 14 residues. Germline loops: CDR1 ENHRY, CDR2 SYGVKD. V lost 4 bases and J 1 base, leaving 10 bases between the germline ends. CDR3 sequence (DNA): TGTGCCATCAGTGTGAACACAGAGAACACTGAAGCTTTCTTT. It yields the protein CAISVNTENTEAFF.

This chain connects TRBV19 to TRBJ2-6, with D maybe TRBD1 (5 bases). The germline V gene has CDR1 LNHDA and CDR2 SQIVND (reference sequence). V was trimmed by 7 bases and J by 0 bases, leaving 13 bases between them. CDR3 size: 16 residues. The CDR3: CASKRGENSGANVLTF. The CDR3 region has the DNA TGTGCCAGTAAAAGGGGCGAAAACTCTGGGGCCAACGTCCTGACTTTC. The entire variable domain, with the rest obtained from reference TRBV19 and TRBJ2-6, is as follows: DGGITQSPKYLFRKEGQNVTLSCEQNLNHDAMYWYRQDPGQGLRLIYYSQIVNDFQKGDIAEGYSVSREKKESFPLTVTSAQKNPTAFYLCASKRGENSGANVLTFGAGSRLTVL.

The chain links TRBV6-5 to TRBJ2-3; tentative D call: TRBD2 (5 bases). The germline gives CDR1 MNHEY, CDR2 SVGAGI. This CDR3 has 12 amino acids. V was clipped by 2 bases and J by 6 bases, with 6 bases between them. The CDR3 DNA reads TGTGCCAGCAGTTACAGAGGGGATACGCAGTATTTT. The encoded protein is CASSYRGDTQYF.

Written as DNA, the CDR3 is TGTGCCAGCAGCCCAGAAGCGGGAGCGAACACCGGGGAGCTGTTTTTT. Translating it yields CASSPEAGANTGELFF. The chain uses TRBV4-2 and TRBJ2-2, with 8 bases that match TRBD2. Germline CDR1 reads LGHNA; CDR2 reads YNFKEQ. V gave up 4 bases and J gave up 0 bases; unmatched junction bases: 4. This CDR3 is built from 16 residues.

This chain connects TRBV6-5 to TRBJ1-2; D gene ambiguous. V lost 4 bases and J 0 bases, leaving 3 bases between the germline ends. CDR3 length: 12 amino acids. Germline-derived CDR1 and CDR2 are MNHEY and SVGAGI. Here the CDR3 DNA reads TGTGCCAGCAGTTCTACTAACTATGGCTACACCTTC. Protein sequence: CASSSTNYGYTF.

This chain joins TRBV28 and TRBJ2-7; 7 bases fit TRBD1. Trimming cost V 5 bases and J 9 bases; bases outside gene matches: 13. Germline V gene sequence: CDR1 MDHEN, CDR2 SYDVKM. The CDR3 is made up of 14 amino acids. The CDR3 bases are TGTGCCAGCAGTCCTACCGGGACAGCCAGAGGGCAGTACTTC. It encodes CASSPTGTARGQYF.

The chain uses TRBV7-2 and TRBJ2-3; 8 nucleotides match TRBD2. CDR1 is SGHTA and CDR2 is FQGNSA in the germline V gene. The J segment lost 1 base and the V segment lost 6 bases, leaving 9 bases of the junction unmatched. The CDR3 covers 16 residues. This chain's CDR3 is CASRYTATSGTDTQYF. CDR3 nucleotide sequence: TGTGCCAGCAGATACACCGCGACTAGCGGCACAGATACGCAGTATTTT.

V is TRBV7-2 and J is TRBJ2-1; D is possibly TRBD1 (6 bases). V lost 1 base, J lost 0 bases, and 7 bases lay in between. This CDR3 region has 15 residues. CDR1 is SGHTA and CDR2 is FQGNSA in the germline V gene. DNA for the CDR3: TGTGCCAGCAGCTTAGAAGGGGGCTCCTACAATGAGCAGTTCTTC. Its protein is CASSLEGGSYNEQFF.

The rearrangement links TRBV27 to TRBJ2-1, with D tentatively TRBD1 (5 bases). CDR1 is MNHEY, CDR2 SMNVEV, per germline (reference sequence). V lost 5 bases and J lost 8, with 13 bases in between. This CDR3 spans 13 amino acids. The CDR3 nucleotides read TGTGCCAGCAGTGTCCTCTGGGGCGATGAGCAGTTCTTC. It is translated as CASSVLWGDEQFF.

This clone was recorded only once. The chain recombines TRBV9 with TRBJ2-1; 8 bases align to TRBD2. Germline CDR1 reads SGDLS; CDR2 reads YYNGEE. V gave up 2 bases and J gave up 6 bases; unmatched junction bases: 7. CDR3 length: 15 residues. CDR3 sequence (DNA): TGTGCCAGCAGCGTGGCAGCGGGAGTGGTCAATGAGCAGTTCTTC. Translating it yields CASSVAAGVVNEQFF.

Remarks on this clone: Distinct nucleotide sequences in the sample also encode this CDR3. The chain joins TRBV5-6 to TRBJ2-7; 12 positions agree with TRBD1. V lost 0 bases, J lost 4 bases, and 2 bases stayed unmatched. CDR1 and CDR2 from the germline V gene are SGHDT and YYEEEE. The CDR3 sequence is 15 residues long. CDR3 sequence reads: CASSLGGQGAYEQYF. The CDR3 DNA sequence: TGTGCCAGCAGCTTGGGGGGACAGGGGGCTTACGAGCAGTACTTC.

This chain connects TRBV6-5 to TRBJ2-5; no clear D gene. This CDR3 comprises 12 residues. V lost 6 bases and J lost 2, with 7 bases in between. The germline gives CDR1 MNHEY, CDR2 SVGAGI. CDR3 residues: CASSKKQETQYF. CDR3 nucleotides: TGTGCCAGCAGCAAAAAACAAGAGACCCAGTACTTC.

The chain recombines TRBV7-8 with TRBJ2-1; TRBD2 matches at 8 bases. Losses at the gene ends were 0 bases for V and 5 bases for J; bases not matched to a gene: 9. There are 17 residues in the CDR3. Germline V lookup: CDR1 SGHVS, CDR2 FQNEAQ. CDR3 region: CASSLASAGGTNNEQFF. CDR3 in DNA: TGTGCCAGCAGCTTAGCGTCCGCGGGGGGAACCAACAATGAGCAGTTCTTC.

The rearrangement joins TRBV27 to TRBJ2-1; 8 bases are shared with TRBD1. The V gene end was trimmed by 4 bases and the J gene end by 0 bases; junction bases not matched to a gene: 2. CDR3 size: 15 residues. CDR1 is MNHEY, CDR2 SMNVEV, per germline (reference sequence). CDR3 region: CASSWTGFSYNEQFF. Here the CDR3 DNA reads TGTGCCAGCAGTTGGACAGGGTTCTCCTACAATGAGCAGTTCTTC.

This chain links TRBV7-2 with TRBJ2-5; TRBD2 matches 8 bases. J was trimmed by 5 bases and V by 6 bases; bases with no gene match: 8. Germline V gives CDR1 SGHTA, CDR2 FQGNSA. This CDR3 contains 14 residues. Here the CDR3 reads CASRVYGGAETQYF. The DNA of the CDR3 is TGTGCCAGCAGGGTCTACGGGGGGGCCGAGACCCAGTACTTC.

The rearrangement links TRBV7-8 to TRBJ1-1; D is possibly TRBD1 (6 bases). This CDR3 is built from 16 residues. CDR1 and CDR2 from the germline V gene are SGHVS and FQNEAQ. V lost 6 bases, J lost 0 bases, and 17 bases lay in between. The CDR3 nucleotides are TGTGCCAGCAGTGCTCGCACAGGGATGGTGAACACTGAAGCTTTCTTT. Its protein product is CASSARTGMVNTEAFF.

This sequence joins TRBV18 and TRBJ2-7; 8 nucleotides match TRBD1. From germline, CDR1 is KGHSH and CDR2 LQKENI. The CDR3 spans 15 residues. Trimming removed 3 bases from V and 2 bases from J; junction bases left unmatched: 6. Written as DNA, the CDR3 is TGTGCCAGCTCACCGACTGGGACAGGCACCTACGAGCAGTACTTC. This codes for CASSPTGTGTYEQYF.

V and J are TRBV18 and TRBJ2-7, with 9 bases lining up with TRBD1. Per the germline V gene, CDR1 is KGHSH and CDR2 is LQKENI. The CDR3 spans 15 residues. J lost 0 bases, V lost 6 bases, and 6 bases had no gene match. CDR3 sequence (DNA): TGTGCCAGCTCGAGGGGACAGGGAAACTCCTACGAGCAGTACTTC. Translation gives CASSRGQGNSYEQYF.

The CDR3 sequence: CASSQESQGPNEQFF. The CDR3 bases are TGCGCCAGCAGCCAAGAATCACAGGGTCCCAATGAGCAGTTCTTC. The V and J genes are TRBV4-3 and TRBJ2-1; TRBD1 is a possible D gene (6 bases). The CDR3 runs to 15 residues. CDR1 LGHNA and CDR2 YSLEER come from the germline V gene. V lost 0 bases to trimming and J lost 6 bases, with 12 bases between them.

The rearrangement links TRBV5-6 to TRBJ2-3; 8 nucleotides match TRBD1. This CDR3 is 18 amino acids long. CDR1 SGHDT and CDR2 YYEEEE come from the germline V gene. V lost 5 bases and J lost 5; bases outside the gene matches: 19. CDR3 amino acids: CASRYRYRDRRRGDTQYF. The CDR3 DNA sequence: TGTGCCAGCAGGTACCGTTACCGGGACAGGCGCCGAGGAGATACGCAGTATTTT.